The next 12 T cell receptor beta chains were all read from a single sample in a study of cytomegalovirus exposure and HLA in healthy donors (dated by TCRdb to about 2017). The library was produced with the immunoSEQ multiplex PCR assay. A mixture of 60 forward primers for TCR Vbeta segments and 13 reverse primers for TCR Jbeta segments was used in the multiplex PCR. TCRdb stores this immuneACCESS table with in-frame sequences only. Part of the clones is absent; in the studies checked, under half of the shortfall reflects unresolved V genes, and no reason is known for the rest. The sample contains tens of thousands of clones, 35% to 50% of them found a single time. Jointly, the top ten make up just under 2% of the sample. Sequenced input: PBMCs. Receptors were obtained from a woman in her forties or fifties in good health and CMV-seronegative.

The V call is TRBV4-2, the J call TRBJ2-7, with 11 bases fitting TRBD2. The germline gives CDR1 LGHNA, CDR2 YNFKEQ. The CDR3 is 18 amino acids. V was clipped by 5 bases and J by 2 bases; unmatched bases: 14. CDR3 residues: CASSFQPTSGGAPYEQYF. The CDR3 region has the DNA TGTGCCAGCAGCTTCCAACCCACTAGCGGGGGTGCTCCCTACGAGCAGTACTTC.

V gene TRBV5-4 combines with J gene TRBJ2-2; 7 bases line up with TRBD2. Germline assignment: CDR1 SGHNT and CDR2 YYREEE (reference sequence). The V gene end was trimmed by 0 bases and the J gene end by 0 bases; junction bases not matched to a gene: 2. The CDR3 is made up of 16 amino acids. This CDR3 is CASSLGGGANTGELFF. CDR3 nucleotides: TGTGCCAGCAGCTTGGGCGGGGGAGCGAACACCGGGGAGCTGTTTTTT. Drawing the rest from reference TRBV5-4 and TRBJ2-2, the complete variable domain is ETGVTQSPTHLIKTRGQQVTLRCSSQSGHNTVSWYQQALGQGPQFIFQYYREEENGRGNFPPRFSGLQFPNYSSELNVNALELDDSALYLCASSLGGGANTGELFFGEGSRLTVL.

The chain has TRBV7-8 and TRBJ2-5; no clear D. This CDR3 spans 13 amino acids. V shed 3 bases and J shed 5 bases, with 10 bases lying between them. CDR1 is SGHVS, CDR2 FQNEAQ, per germline. The CDR3 bases are TGTGCCAGCAGCTTCCAGGCCAAGGAGACCCAGTACTTC. It codes for CASSFQAKETQYF.

The chain uses TRBV30 and TRBJ1-6; D remains unclear. CDR1 and CDR2 (germline): GTSNPN, SVGIG (reference sequence). This CDR3 contains 13 residues. The V gene lost 4 bases and the J gene lost 10 bases, with 14 bases spanning the gap. This CDR3 is CAWTPGIGSPLHF. The CDR3 DNA reads TGTGCCTGGACACCGGGGATTGGATCACCCCTCCACTTT.

V gene TRBV10-3 combines with J gene TRBJ2-3, with TRBD2 identical over 8 bases. The CDR3 covers 17 residues. The V gene's germline CDR1 is ENHRY and CDR2 SYGVKD. V lost 1 base to trimming and J lost 1 base; unmatched junction nucleotides: 7. The DNA for the CDR3 is TGTGCCATCAGTGAGTTTGTGGGTAGCGGGGGCACAGATACGCAGTATTTT. Translation: CAISEFVGSGGTDTQYF.

The chain joins TRBV18 to TRBJ2-3, with 7 bases matching TRBD2. The CDR3 runs to 15 residues. The germline gives CDR1 KGHSH, CDR2 LQKENI. The ends lost 2 bases at V and 3 bases at J; junction bases unmatched: 5. The CDR3 loop is CASSPEGAGTDTQYF. DNA for the CDR3: TGTGCCAGCTCACCAGAGGGAGCGGGGACAGATACGCAGTATTTT.

This sequence joins TRBV28 and TRBJ2-1, with TRBD2 matching 13 bases. This CDR3 has 16 residues. CDR1 MDHEN and CDR2 SYDVKM come from the germline V gene. Trimming cost V 6 bases and J 5 bases; bases outside gene matches: 7. CDR3 sequence reads: CASSFAGTSGNNEQFF. In DNA, the CDR3 is TGTGCCAGCAGCTTCGCCGGGACTAGCGGGAACAATGAGCAGTTCTTC. Combining the CDR3 with reference TRBV28 and TRBJ2-1 gives the whole variable domain DVKVTQSSRYLVKRTGEKVFLECVQDMDHENMFWYRQDPGLGLRLIYFSYDVKMKEKGDIPEGYSVSREKKERFSLILESASTNQTSMYLCASSFAGTSGNNEQFFGPGTRLTVL.

The rearrangement links TRBV7-8 to TRBJ1-2; D call uncertain. The CDR3 covers 14 residues. With 5 bases removed from V and 5 bases from J, the gap between germline ends came to 15 bases. Germline CDR1 and CDR2: SGHVS and FQNEAQ. As DNA, the CDR3 is TGTGCCAGCAGCCCCCGAGAGGGAATTTATGGCTACACCTTC. Protein product: CASSPREGIYGYTF.

The chain is built from TRBV4-1 and TRBJ1-2; D ambiguous. There are 13 residues in the CDR3. In germline, CDR1 is MGHRA, CDR2 YSYEKL. The ends were cut back, 5 bases at V and 8 bases at J, with 15 bases in the middle. DNA of the CDR3: TGCGCCAGCAGCGGACGGACCGGCGGGGGCTACACCTTC. Protein sequence: CASSGRTGGGYTF.

V and J are TRBV30 and TRBJ2-7; 11 bases match TRBD1. Germline values: CDR1 GTSNPN, CDR2 SVGIG (reference sequence). The CDR3 is 13 residues long. V was clipped by 1 base and J by 6 bases; unmatched bases: 2. The CDR3 region has the DNA TGTGCCTGGAGTGGGGACAGGGGGGGCGAGCAGTACTTC. Its protein product is CAWSGDRGGEQYF.

This rearrangement joins TRBV5-1 to TRBJ2-3; weak D call: TRBD2 (6 bases). V was trimmed by 0 bases and J by 3 bases, leaving 11 bases between them. The CDR3 contains 15 residues. The germline CDR1 and CDR2 sequences are SGHRS and YFSETQ. The CDR3 sequence is CASSLAAEGTDTQYF. For the CDR3, the DNA is TGCGCCAGCAGCTTGGCAGCGGAGGGGACAGATACGCAGTATTTT.

Concerning this clone: Other DNA sequences within the sample encode an identical CDR3. The chain couples TRBV30 to TRBJ2-7; 9 bases are a match to TRBD1. The V segment lost 0 bases and the J segment 5 bases; nucleotides outside the gene matches: 8. This CDR3 has 15 amino acids. Germline V CDR1 and CDR2: GTSNPN, SVGIG (reference sequence). CDR3 amino acids: CAWSVRGTGGDEQYF. The DNA of the CDR3 is TGTGCCTGGAGTGTACGGGGAACAGGGGGCGACGAGCAGTACTTC.